The clone carrying this TCR beta chain came up once. CDR3 size: 14 residues. V lost 4 bases and J lost 5; bases outside the gene matches: 5. CDR1 is SGHVS and CDR2 is FQNEAQ in the germline V gene. In the study's own analysis: Scientists estimated how many nucleated cells there were by amplifying reference gene primers. Clones were sequenced by immunoSEQ multiplex PCR, and TCRdb holds only the in-frame ones, with some missing. The DNA was the basis for D and trimming; V, J and clone size are from that table. Among some 300,000 clones listed, about 87% were seen once. The data stem from a study of blood T cell repertoires in COVID-19. At the level of the study: Spain, Italy and the United States supplied samples that represented acute and convalescent COVID-19. Sample material is recorded as cDNA or gDNA derived from T cells, B-cell-depleted T cells, or PBMCs.

This TCR came from a man aged 70 or older with acute or convalescent COVID-19. The chain recombines TRBV7-8 with TRBJ2-5, with TRBD1 matching 9 bases. The sequenced sample consisted of peripheral blood. The CDR3 DNA sequence: TGTGCCAGCAGCTCAGGGACAGGGACGGAGACCCAGTACTTC. Encoded protein: CASSSGTGTETQYF.